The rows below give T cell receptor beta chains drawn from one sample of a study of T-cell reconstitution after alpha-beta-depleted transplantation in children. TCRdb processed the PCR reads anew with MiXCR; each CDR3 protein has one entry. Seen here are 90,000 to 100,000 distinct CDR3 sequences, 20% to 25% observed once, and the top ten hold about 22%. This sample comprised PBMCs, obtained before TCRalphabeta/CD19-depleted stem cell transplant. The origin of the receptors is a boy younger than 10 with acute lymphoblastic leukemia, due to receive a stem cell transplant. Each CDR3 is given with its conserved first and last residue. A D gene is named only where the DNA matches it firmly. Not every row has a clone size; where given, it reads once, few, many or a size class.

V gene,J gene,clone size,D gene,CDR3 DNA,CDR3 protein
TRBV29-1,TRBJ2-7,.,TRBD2,TGCAGCGTTGGGTTTCGGGAGGGTCACGAGCAGTACTTC,CSVGFREGHEQYF
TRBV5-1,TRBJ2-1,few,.,TGCGCCAGCAGCCTGGGTAGCGGAGGGTCCTACAGCTCCTACAATGAGCAGTTCTTC,CASSLGSGGSYSSYNEQFF
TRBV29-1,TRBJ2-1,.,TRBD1,TGCAGCGTCTCCCGGACAGGGGGCAATGAGCAGTTCTTC,CSVSRTGGNEQFF
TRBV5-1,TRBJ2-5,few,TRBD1,TGCGCCAGCAGCTTGGCGGGACAGAAGGAGACCCAGTACTTC,CASSLAGQKETQYF
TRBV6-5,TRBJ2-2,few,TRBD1,TGTGCCAGCAGTTCTTCCGACAGGGTCAAAAGGAGGGAGCTGTTTTTT,CASSSSDRVKRRELFF
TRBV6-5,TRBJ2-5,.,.,TGTGCCAGCAGTTACGATACAGGAGGAGTCGAGACCCAGTACTTC,CASSYDTGGVETQYF
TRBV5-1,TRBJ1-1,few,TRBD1,TGCGCCAGCAGCAACCGGGACAGGGGTAATAATGAAGCTTTCTTT,CASSNRDRGNNEAFF
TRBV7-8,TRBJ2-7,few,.,TGTGCCAGCAGCTTAGGAATTGGGTACGAGCAGTACTTC,CASSLGIGYEQYF
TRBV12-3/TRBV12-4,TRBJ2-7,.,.,TGTGCCAGCAGTTTCGGACAGCAGTACGAGCAGTACTTC,CASSFGQQYEQYF
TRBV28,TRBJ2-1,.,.,TGTGCCAGCAGTTCATCGGGACCGGGGGAGCAGTTCTTC,CASSSSGPGEQFF
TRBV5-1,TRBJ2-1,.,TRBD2,TGCGCCAGCAGCTCCCTAGCGGATTACTACAATGAGCAGTTCTTC,CASSSLADYYNEQFF
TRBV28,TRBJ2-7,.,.,TGTGCCAGCAGTTGGAGGGTGGCGGAGCCTTCCTACGAGCAGTACTTC,CASSWRVAEPSYEQYF
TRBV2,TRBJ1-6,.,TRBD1,TGTGCCAGCAGCCCCGGACAGGGGGCGAATTCACCCCTCCACTTT,CASSPGQGANSPLHF
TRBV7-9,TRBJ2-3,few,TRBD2,TGTGCCAGCAGCTGGACTAGCGGAGGGGCAGATACGCAGTATTTT,CASSWTSGGADTQYF
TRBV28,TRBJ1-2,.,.,TGTGCCAGCAGTTTATCTCCCAGGAACCCTCAAGGCTACACCTTC,CASSLSPRNPQGYTF
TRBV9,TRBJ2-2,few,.,TGTGCCAGCAGCGAGGGACCAACCGGGGAGCTGTTTTTT,CASSEGPTGELFF
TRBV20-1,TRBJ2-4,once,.,TGCAGTGCTAGAGACCCGCAGAAAAACATTCAGTACTTC,CSARDPQKNIQYF
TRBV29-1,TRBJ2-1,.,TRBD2,TGCAGCGTTGAGCCGACTAGCGGGAGGGGGAATGAGCAGTTCTTC,CSVEPTSGRGNEQFF
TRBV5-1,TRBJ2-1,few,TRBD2,TGCGCCAGCTCTTCAGGTGCTTTAGCGGGAGAAGGCAATGAGCAGTTCTTC,CASSSGALAGEGNEQFF
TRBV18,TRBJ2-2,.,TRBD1,TGTGCCAGCTCGGCAGGGGGCAGGAGCACCGGGGAGCTGTTTTTT,CASSAGGRSTGELFF
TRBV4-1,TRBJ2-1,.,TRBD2,TGCGCCAGCAGCCCTGGACTAGCGGAGGGGCCGAACAATGAGCAGTTCTTC,CASSPGLAEGPNNEQFF
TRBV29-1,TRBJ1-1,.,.,TGCAGCGTTGCTAGGGCCGGGGGGAACACTGAAGCTTTCTTT,CSVARAGGNTEAFF
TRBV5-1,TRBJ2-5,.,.,TGCGCCAGCAGCTTTGGGCGGATCCAAGAGACCCAGTACTTC,CASSFGRIQETQYF
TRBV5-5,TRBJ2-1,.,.,TGTGCCAGCAGCTCCATCAATGTTCACGGTGAGCAGTTCTTC,CASSSINVHGEQFF
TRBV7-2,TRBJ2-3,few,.,TGTGCCAGCAGCTTAAGGGGGACTAGCACAGATACGCAGTATTTT,CASSLRGTSTDTQYF
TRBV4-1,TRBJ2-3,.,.,TGCGCCAGCAGCCAAGAGGCAATGTTGGGAGATACGCAGTATTTT,CASSQEAMLGDTQYF
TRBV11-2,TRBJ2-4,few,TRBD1,TGTGCCAGCAGCTTAGGGACAGGGGGCACAGGAAACATTCAGTACTTC,CASSLGTGGTGNIQYF
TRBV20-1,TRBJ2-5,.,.,TGCAGTGCTAGCCCGCCCCTCAGCCGAGAGACCCAGTACTTC,CSASPPLSRETQYF
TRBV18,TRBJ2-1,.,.,TGTGCCAGCTCACCGCGAGGCGTCCCGGACAATGAGCAGTTCTTC,CASSPRGVPDNEQFF
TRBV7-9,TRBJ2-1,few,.,TGTGCCAGCAGTCCTAGCGTCAATGAGCAGTTCTTC,CASSPSVNEQFF
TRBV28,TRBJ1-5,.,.,TGTGCCATCCAGACAGGCAATCAGCCCCAGCATTTT,CAIQTGNQPQHF
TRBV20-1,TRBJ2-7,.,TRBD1,TGCAGTACCGACAGGGGAGCCTACGAGCAGTACTTC,CSTDRGAYEQYF
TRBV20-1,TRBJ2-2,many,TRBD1,TGCAGTGCTAGAAAGAAGGGGACAGGGAACACCGGGGAGCTGTTTTTT,CSARKKGTGNTGELFF
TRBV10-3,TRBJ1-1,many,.,TGTGCCATCAGTGACTACAGGGAAGCTTTCTTT,CAISDYREAFF
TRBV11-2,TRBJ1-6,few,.,TGTGCCAGCAGCCAAGGTTCGGGGGGCTGGAGAAATTATTCACCCCTCCACTTT,CASSQGSGGWRNYSPLHF
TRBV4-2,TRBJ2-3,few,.,TGTGCCAGCAGCCAAGAGGGTGCCCTCAGCACAGATACGCAGTATTTT,CASSQEGALSTDTQYF
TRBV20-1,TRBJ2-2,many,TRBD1,TGCAGTGCTATCCGATTGGGACAGGACACCGGGGAGCTGTTTTTT,CSAIRLGQDTGELFF
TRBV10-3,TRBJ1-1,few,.,TGTGCCATCAGCTCTCAGAGTCGGAACACTGAAGCTTTCTTT,CAISSQSRNTEAFF
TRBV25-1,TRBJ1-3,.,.,TGTGCCAGCAGTACATCGGTCGCCGGAAACACCATATATTTT,CASSTSVAGNTIYF
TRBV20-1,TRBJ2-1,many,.,TGCAGTGCTAGACGAGGCCTACAGGGCAATGAGCAGTTCTTC,CSARRGLQGNEQFF
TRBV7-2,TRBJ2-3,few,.,TGTGCCAGCAGCTTCCTCGTAAGTTCTAGCACAGATACGCAGTATTTT,CASSFLVSSSTDTQYF
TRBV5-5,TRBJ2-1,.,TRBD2,TGTGCCAGCAGCTACGCGGGAGGCCTGAGCTCCTACAATGAGCAGTTCTTC,CASSYAGGLSSYNEQFF
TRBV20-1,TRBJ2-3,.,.,TGCAGTATCCTACTCGTGGGGCTGGCAGATACGCAGTATTTT,CSILLVGLADTQYF
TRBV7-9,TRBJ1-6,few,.,TGTGCCAGCAGTAGGCCCGGGACCATTGATTCACCCCTCCACTTT,CASSRPGTIDSPLHF
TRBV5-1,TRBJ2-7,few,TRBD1,TGCGCCAGCAGCCTAGAGACAGGGGTCGGTTCATACGAGCAGTACTTC,CASSLETGVGSYEQYF
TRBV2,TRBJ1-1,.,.,TGTACGAGCAGGGGATACATGAACACTGAAGCTTTCTTT,CTSRGYMNTEAFF